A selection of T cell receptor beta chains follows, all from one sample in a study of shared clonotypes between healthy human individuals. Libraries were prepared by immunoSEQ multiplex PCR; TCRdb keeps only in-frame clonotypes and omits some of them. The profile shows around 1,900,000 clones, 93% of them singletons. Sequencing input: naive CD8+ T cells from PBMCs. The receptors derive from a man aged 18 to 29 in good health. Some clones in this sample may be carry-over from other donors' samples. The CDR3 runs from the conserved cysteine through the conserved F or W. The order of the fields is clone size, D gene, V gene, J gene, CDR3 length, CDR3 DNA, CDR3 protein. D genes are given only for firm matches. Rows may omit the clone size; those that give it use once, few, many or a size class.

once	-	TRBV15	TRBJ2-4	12	TGTGCCACCAGTCTTGCCAAAAACATTCAGTACTTC	CATSLAKNIQYF
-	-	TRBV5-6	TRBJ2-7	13	TGTGCCAGCAGCTTGGCTCTAGTCTACGAGCAGTACTTC	CASSLALVYEQYF
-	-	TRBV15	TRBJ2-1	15	TGTGCCACCAGCAGAGATAGGCTTTGGGAATTTGAGCAGTTCTTC	CATSRDRLWEFEQFF
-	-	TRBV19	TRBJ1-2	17	TGTGCCAGTAGTATCGGAACACCTCGGGCAGGACGGAGGGGCTACACCTTC	CASSIGTPRAGRRGYTF
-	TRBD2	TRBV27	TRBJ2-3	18	TGTGCCAGCAGTTTATATGGGACTAGCGGGGACCTCACAGATACGCAGTATTTT	CASSLYGTSGDLTDTQYF
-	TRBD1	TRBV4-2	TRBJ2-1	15	TGTGCCAGCAGCCAATGGACAGGGGCCTACAATGAGCAGTTCTTC	CASSQWTGAYNEQFF
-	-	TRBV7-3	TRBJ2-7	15	TGTGCCAGCAGCCCGAATCGAGCCGCCTACTACGAGCAGTACTTC	CASSPNRAAYYEQYF
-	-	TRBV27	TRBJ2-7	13	TGTGCCAGCAGTTTATCGTCGGCTTACGAGCAGTACTTC	CASSLSSAYEQYF
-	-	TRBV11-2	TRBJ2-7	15	TGTGCCAGCAGCTTAGGATTGGACTTCGCCTACGAGCAGTACTTC	CASSLGLDFAYEQYF
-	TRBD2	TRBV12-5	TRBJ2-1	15	TGTGCTAGCTCTATGTCCTTAGCGGGAGTCGATGAGCAGTTCTTC	CASSMSLAGVDEQFF
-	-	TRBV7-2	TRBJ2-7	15	TGTGCCAGCAGCCCTGATGGAGGGTCTGGGTACGAGCAGTACTTC	CASSPDGGSGYEQYF
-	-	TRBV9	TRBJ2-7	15	TGTGCCAGCAGCGTAGACGGGACACCGGACGACGAGCAGTACTTC	CASSVDGTPDDEQYF